The 9 T cell receptor beta chains given below trace back to one sample, sequenced in a study of vaccination effects on CD4 cells after COVID-19. Measured with immunoSEQ multiplex PCR; TCRdb has only the in-frame clones, and not every one. The table has roughly 23,000 clones, 72% seen once. CD4+ T cells specific for antigen were expanded with viral peptide pools by the ViraFEST assay before sequencing. Cultured cells yielded isolated CD4+ T cells after 10 to 11 days. Participants were vaccinated with two doses of either the BNT162b2 or mRNA-1273 vaccine. Their specific antigens are unknown. This specimen was CD4+ T cells from PBMCs cultured with HCoV-NL63 spike peptides, taken after COVID-19 vaccination. The receptor set was obtained from a human donor who received a COVID-19 vaccine.

This clone was picked up one time. This rearrangement joins TRBV9 to TRBJ1-1; possible D gene TRBD1, 5 bases. There are 15 residues in the CDR3. Trimming left V 3 bases short and J 3 bases short, with 15 bases between. Germline V lookup: CDR1 SGDLS, CDR2 YYNGEE. CDR3 in DNA: TGTGCCAGCAGCGCGATTACAGGAGGTCACACTGAAGCTTTCTTT. It yields the protein CASSAITGGHTEAFF.

This chain connects TRBV29-1 to TRBJ2-1; unclear D gene. Germline-derived CDR1 and CDR2 are SQVTM and ANQGSEA. CDR3 length: 15 residues. Trimming cost V 6 bases and J 9 bases, with 24 bases left between them. The CDR3 reads CSVPPPLISTGEQFF. The CDR3 DNA follows: TGCAGCGTACCCCCCCCGTTAATCTCCACGGGTGAGCAGTTCTTC.

This rearrangement joins TRBV13 to TRBJ1-2; weak D call: TRBD1 (5 bases). V lost 2 bases to trimming and J lost 4 bases, with 11 bases between them. This CDR3 contains 14 residues. Germline V gene lookup returns CDR1 PRHDT and CDR2 FYEKMQ (reference sequence). For the CDR3, the DNA is TGTGCCAGCAGCTTAACCACAGGTACCTATGGCTACACCTTC. It yields the protein CASSLTTGTYGYTF.

The chain uses TRBV27 and TRBJ2-1; 14 bases fit TRBD2. The CDR3 runs 15 residues. The germline V gene encodes CDR1 MNHEY and CDR2 SMNVEV (reference sequence). Trimming at V came to 4 bases and at J to 9 bases, leaving 5 bases not matched to a gene. The CDR3 loop reads CASSSGTSGGIEQFF. Here the CDR3 DNA reads TGTGCCAGCAGTTCCGGGACTAGCGGGGGAATTGAGCAGTTCTTC.

This chain joins TRBV5-4 and TRBJ2-7; the match to TRBD2 covers 8 bases. CDR1 and CDR2 from the germline V gene are SGHNT and YYREEE (reference sequence). Trimming removed 9 bases from V and 0 bases from J; junction bases left unmatched: 5. The CDR3 loop spans 13 amino acids. The CDR3 DNA reads as TGTGCCATAGGACTAGCAGGCTCCTACGAGCAGTACTTC. Its translation is CAIGLAGSYEQYF.

V and J are TRBV4-1 and TRBJ1-4, with D perhaps TRBD1 (5 bases). The CDR3 covers 14 residues. CDR1 is MGHRA and CDR2 is YSYEKL in the germline V gene. V dropped 1 base and J dropped 5 bases, with 8 bases sitting between them. As DNA, the CDR3 is TGCGCCAGCAGCCAAGTAGGACACAATGAAAAACTGTTTTTT. Translating gives CASSQVGHNEKLFF.

This clone was found a few times. The V and J genes are TRBV6-1 and TRBJ1-3; D possibly corresponds to TRBD1 (5 bases). CDR1 is MNHNS and CDR2 is SASEGT in the germline V gene. Trimming took off 2 bases at V and 0 bases at J, with 11 bases between the two ends. This CDR3 spans 16 amino acids. The CDR3 spells CASSESVGTSGNTIYF. The DNA for the CDR3 is TGTGCCAGCAGTGAATCAGTCGGGACCTCTGGAAACACCATATATTTT.

This chain links TRBV28 with TRBJ2-3; tentative D call: TRBD2 (5 bases). The V end was cut by 2 bases, the J end by 4 bases, with 7 bases between. This CDR3 has 13 residues. In germline, CDR1 is MDHEN, CDR2 SYDVKM. In nucleotides, the CDR3 is TGTGCCAGCAGTTTAAGAGGGCCAGATACGCAGTATTTT. Encoded protein: CASSLRGPDTQYF.

The V gene is TRBV27, the J gene TRBJ2-1; TRBD2 matches at 11 bases. Germline assignment: CDR1 MNHEY and CDR2 SMNVEV (reference sequence). V lost 5 bases and J lost 8; bases outside the gene matches: 8. CDR3 length: 15 residues. CDR3 DNA sequence: TGTGCCAGCAGTGGACGACTAGCGGGGAAACATGAGCAGTTCTTC. Amino acid sequence: CASSGRLAGKHEQFF.